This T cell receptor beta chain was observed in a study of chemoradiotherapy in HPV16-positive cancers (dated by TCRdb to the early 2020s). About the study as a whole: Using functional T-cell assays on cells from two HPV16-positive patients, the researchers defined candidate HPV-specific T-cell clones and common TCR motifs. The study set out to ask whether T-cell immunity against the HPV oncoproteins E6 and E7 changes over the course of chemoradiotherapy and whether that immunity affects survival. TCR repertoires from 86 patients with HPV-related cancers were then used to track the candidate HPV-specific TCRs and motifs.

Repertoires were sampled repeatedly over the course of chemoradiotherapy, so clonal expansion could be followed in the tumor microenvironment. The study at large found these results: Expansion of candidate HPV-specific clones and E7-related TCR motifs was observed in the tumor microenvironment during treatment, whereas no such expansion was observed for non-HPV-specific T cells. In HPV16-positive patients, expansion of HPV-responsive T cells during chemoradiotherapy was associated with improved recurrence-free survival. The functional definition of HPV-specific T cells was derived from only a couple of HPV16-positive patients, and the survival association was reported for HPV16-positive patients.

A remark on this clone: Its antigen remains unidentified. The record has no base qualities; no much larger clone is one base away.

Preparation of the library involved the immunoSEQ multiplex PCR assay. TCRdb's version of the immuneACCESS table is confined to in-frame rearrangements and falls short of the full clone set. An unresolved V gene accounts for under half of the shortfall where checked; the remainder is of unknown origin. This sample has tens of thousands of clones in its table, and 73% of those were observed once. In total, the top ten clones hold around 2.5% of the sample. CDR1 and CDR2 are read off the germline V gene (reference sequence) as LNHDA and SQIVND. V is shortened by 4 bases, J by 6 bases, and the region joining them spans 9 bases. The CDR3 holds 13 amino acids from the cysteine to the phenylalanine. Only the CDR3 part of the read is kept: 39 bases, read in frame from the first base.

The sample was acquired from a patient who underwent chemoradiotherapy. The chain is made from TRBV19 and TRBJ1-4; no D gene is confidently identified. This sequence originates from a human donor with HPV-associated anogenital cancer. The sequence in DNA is TGTGCCAGTAGTAGGGGAGGATATGAAAAACTGTTTTTT. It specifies CASSRGGYEKLFF.